This T cell receptor (beta chain) was captured in a study of T cell responses to AZD1222 COVID-19 vaccine. About the research overall: Second doses were pooled across both intervals (about 4 or about 12 weeks).

Germline V gives CDR1 SNHLY, CDR2 FYNNEI. This CDR3 spans 17 amino acids. The V and J ends lost 1 base and 2 bases, in that order; junction bases with no gene match: 9. With regard to this clone: Its antigen remains unidentified.

The study, taken as a whole, reports: When two AZD1222 doses had been given, Spike-specific TCR breadth and depth rose. The study sampled repertoires only after the peak T cell response.

Produced via immunoSEQ multiplex PCR; TCRdb's table is partial and in-frame only. Altogether about 180,000 clones are present, 87% being singletons, with the ten largest covering about 2.5%. The sequences come from peripheral blood, collected on day 0 of AZD1222 vaccination. The receptor was isolated from an adult in good health. This chain connects TRBV2 to TRBJ2-5; 8 bases align to TRBD2. The CDR3 here is CASSEVLGVAGQETQYF. In DNA, the CDR3 is TGTGCCAGCAGTGAAGTCTTAGGGGTAGCGGGACAAGAGACCCAGTACTTC. Supplemented by reference TRBV2 and TRBJ2-5, the full variable domain reads EPEVTQTPSHQVTQMGQEVILRCVPISNHLYFYWYRQILGQKVEFLVSFYNNEISEKSEIFDDQFSVERPDGSNFTLKIRSTKLEDSAMYFCASSEVLGVAGQETQYFGPGTRLLVL.